Shown below are 9 T cell receptor beta chains from a single sample sequenced in a study of T cell responses to AZD1222 COVID-19 vaccine. Here immunoSEQ multiplex PCR was the method, and the copy in TCRdb shows in-frame clones only, minus some. The sample lists about 120,000 clones; about 86% were seen once. The sample consisted of peripheral blood, taken on day 0 of AZD1222 vaccination. Receptors originate from an adult in good health.

This clone was picked up one time. V gene TRBV18 combines with J gene TRBJ1-2; 7 nucleotides match TRBD1. Germline V gene lookup returns CDR1 KGHSH and CDR2 LQKENI. The CDR3 is made up of 14 amino acids. V shed 4 bases, J shed 7 bases, and the junction held 9 bases outside the gene matches. The CDR3 protein is CASSLRQGEGGYTF. CDR3 nucleotides: TGTGCCAGCTCACTCCGACAGGGAGAGGGTGGCTACACCTTC.

The chain couples TRBV2 to TRBJ2-7; tentative D call: TRBD2 (6 bases). The V gene lost 4 bases and the J gene lost 5 bases, with 15 bases spanning the gap. This CDR3 spans 14 amino acids. The germline CDR1 and CDR2 sequences are SNHLY and FYNNEI. The CDR3 sequence is CASSVSAEGDEQYF. Here the CDR3 DNA reads TGTGCCAGCAGTGTTAGCGCGGAGGGCGACGAGCAGTACTTC.

This chain links TRBV28 with TRBJ1-3; D ambiguous. This CDR3 comprises 14 residues. The germline V gene encodes CDR1 MDHEN and CDR2 SYDVKM. Trimming left V 5 bases short and J 4 bases short, with 12 bases between. CDR3 DNA: TGTGCCAGCAGTACAACAAGGGCGGGAAACACCATATATTTT. Protein: CASSTTRAGNTIYF.

The chain employs TRBV19 and TRBJ1-1; D call uncertain. In germline, CDR1 is LNHDA, CDR2 SQIVND (reference sequence). The V and J ends lost 0 bases and 5 bases respectively, with 10 bases between them. The CDR3 is 14 amino acids. The CDR3 DNA reads TGTGCCAGTAGTATAGATCCCAGCAGAACTGAAGCTTTCTTT. This encodes CASSIDPSRTEAFF.

This rearrangement joins TRBV12-1 to TRBJ2-7; the table assigns TRBD1, which was not confirmed against the DNA. TRBV12-1 is classified as a pseudogene. The CDR3 runs to 14 residues. In nucleotides, the CDR3 is TGTGCCAGCAAGGGGGACAAATTAGCCTACGAGCAGTACTTC. Translating it yields CASKGDKLAYEQYF.

V usage is TRBV2 and J usage is TRBJ1-3; D remains unclear. The germline gives CDR1 SNHLY, CDR2 FYNNEI. The CDR3 contains 15 residues. The V end lost 5 bases, the J end lost 0 bases, and 11 bases lay between the germline ends. The CDR3 loop reads CASSPGPNSGNTIYF. The CDR3 DNA follows: TGTGCCAGCAGTCCCGGACCTAACTCTGGAAACACCATATATTTT.

The chain has TRBV7-3 and TRBJ2-7; 8 bases are a match to TRBD1. The CDR3 covers 15 residues. Germline CDR1 reads SGHTA; CDR2 reads FQGTGA. With 1 base clipped from V and 2 bases from J, the junction kept 4 bases outside the gene matches. CDR3 DNA: TGTGCCAGCAGCTTAATGCAGGGGGCCACCTACGAGCAGTACTTC. Protein product: CASSLMQGATYEQYF.

The chain uses TRBV29-1 and TRBJ1-2; the D is unclear. V dropped 2 bases and J dropped 0 bases, with 7 bases sitting between them. The CDR3 is 13 residues long. Looked up from germline, CDR1 is SQVTM and CDR2 is ANQGSEA. This CDR3 is CSVERAANYGYTF. The CDR3 coding sequence is TGCAGCGTTGAACGGGCGGCTAACTATGGCTACACCTTC.

The genes are TRBV7-9 and TRBJ1-2; TRBD1 agrees at 10 bases. Germline-derived CDR1 and CDR2 are SEHNR and FQNEAQ (reference sequence). The CDR3 is 15 residues long. V lost 5 bases and J lost 7; bases outside the gene matches: 10. The CDR3 nucleotides read TGTGCCAGCAGCCCGGATAGACAGGGGGCAATTGGCTACACCTTC. Amino acid sequence: CASSPDRQGAIGYTF.